A selection of T cell receptor beta chains follows, all from one sample in a study of T-cell reconstitution after alpha-beta-depleted transplantation in children. In TCRdb, the PCR reads were re-called with MiXCR into one record per CDR3 protein. The repertoire holds about 980,000 distinct CDR3 sequences, with about 31% as singletons. The input for sequencing was PBMCs, mostly from graft donor cells, taken 360 days after TCRalphabeta/CD19-depleted stem cell transplant. The receptors here all came from a boy under two years old who had a stem cell transplant for SCID, so the T cells may come from the graft donor. Both conserved end residues are part of each CDR3. A D gene is named only where the DNA matches it firmly. Clone size, where shown, is once, few, many, or a class for clones that have expanded.

clone_size,d_call,j_call,v_call,cdr3_aa,cdr3_nt
-,TRBD1,TRBJ1-5,TRBV20-1,CSARRDSNQPQHF,TGCAGTGCTAGAAGGGACAGCAATCAGCCACAGCATTTT
-,-,TRBJ1-5,TRBV5-6,CASSSGRVQPQHF,TGTGCCAGCAGCTCGGGCAGGGTCCAGCCCCAGCATTTT
few,-,TRBJ1-1,TRBV15,CATSTRGDGEAFF,TGTGCCACCAGCACCAGGGGAGACGGGGAAGCTTTCTTT
-,-,TRBJ2-2,TRBV7-9,CASSSQGGLNTGELFF,TGTGCCAGCAGCTCGCAAGGCGGTCTTAACACCGGGGAGCTGTTTTTT
few,-,TRBJ2-7,TRBV21-1,CASSNSGRCSRRTYEQYF,TGTGCCAGCAGCAACTCGGGGCGATGCTCCAGAAGGACCTACGAGCAGTACTTC
-,-,TRBJ1-1,TRBV7-2,CASSLSLSGRAFF,TGTGCCAGCAGCTTGAGCCTATCAGGGCGAGCTTTCTTT
few,TRBD2,TRBJ2-3,TRBV20-1,CSASGGAYTQYF,TGCAGTGCTAGCGGGGGGGCGTATACGCAGTATTTT
many,-,TRBJ2-7,TRBV15,CATSRVSATDEQYF,TGTGCCACCAGCAGAGTGTCGGCCACCGACGAGCAGTACTTC
few,-,TRBJ2-7,TRBV2,CASKWDTAYEQYF,TGTGCCAGCAAATGGGACACCGCCTACGAGCAGTACTTC
few,-,TRBJ2-7,TRBV20-1,CSARDTQVPSYEQYF,TGCAGTGCTAGAGATACCCAGGTTCCGTCCTACGAGCAGTACTTC
-,-,TRBJ2-1,TRBV5-1,CASSQWSAGWRSSYNEQFF,TGCGCCAGCAGCCAGTGGAGTGCGGGGTGGAGGAGCTCCTACAATGAGCAGTTCTTC
-,-,TRBJ2-5,TRBV12-3/TRBV12-4,CASSSVGGMETQYF,TGTGCCAGCAGTTCTGTGGGGGGTATGGAGACCCAGTACTTC
-,TRBD2,TRBJ2-3,TRBV28,CASSFPGLALNTDTQYF,TGTGCCAGCAGTTTCCCCGGACTAGCGTTGAACACAGATACGCAGTATTTT